The 13 T cell receptor beta chains presented below share a single source sample, sequenced in a study of cytomegalovirus exposure and HLA in healthy donors. Primers for the PCR totalled 60 Vbeta and 13 Jbeta. Profiling relied on immunoSEQ multiplex PCR, and the TCRdb table lists in-frame clones only, not all of them. The sample has 140,000 or so clones, around 75% seen once. The sequenced sample consisted of PBMCs. These receptors were collected from a woman aged 25 to 39 in good health and CMV-seronegative.

This clone has just a few counts. CDR3 nucleotides: TGCGCCAGCATGGGGGGAACTGAAGCTTTCTTT. Its translation: CASMGGTEAFF. This chain links TRBV4-1 with TRBJ1-1; TRBD1 is a possible D gene (5 bases). This CDR3 has 11 residues. CDR1 and CDR2 (germline): MGHRA, YSYEKL. Trimming stripped 7 bases from V and 5 bases from J, with 8 bases between.

The chain employs TRBV18 and TRBJ2-3; the D gene is possibly TRBD1 (6 bases). Germline CDR1 KGHSH, CDR2 LQKENI. The CDR3 covers 14 residues. The V gene lost 4 bases and the J gene lost 4 bases, with 12 bases spanning the gap. The CDR3 region is CASSRETGSDTQYF. CDR3 nucleotide sequence: TGTGCCAGCTCACGAGAAACAGGGTCAGATACGCAGTATTTT.

V is TRBV16 and J is TRBJ1-4; no firm D call. The germline V gene has CDR1 KGHSY and CDR2 FQNENV. The CDR3 extends over 14 amino acids. V lost 8 bases to trimming and J lost 10 bases, with 20 bases between them. CDR3 nucleotides: TGTGCCAGCTTGGGCACGAACCCTGAGGGAAAACTGTTTTTT. It codes for CASLGTNPEGKLFF.

V and J are TRBV19 and TRBJ2-7; D gene ambiguous. Germline V gene lookup returns CDR1 LNHDA and CDR2 SQIVND (reference sequence). The ends were cut back, 3 bases at V and 2 bases at J, with 14 bases in the middle. The CDR3 extends over 15 amino acids. The CDR3 sequence is CASSIWSSGPYEQYF. As DNA, the CDR3 is TGTGCCAGTAGTATCTGGAGCTCTGGCCCCTACGAGCAGTACTTC. The variable domain in full, with the rest retrieved from reference TRBV19 and TRBJ2-7, is DGGITQSPKYLFRKEGQNVTLSCEQNLNHDAMYWYRQDPGQGLRLIYYSQIVNDFQKGDIAEGYSVSREKKESFPLTVTSAQKNPTAFYLCASSIWSSGPYEQYFGPGTRLTVT.

This rearrangement joins TRBV7-3 to TRBJ2-1, with 10 bases aligning to TRBD2. Germline V gives CDR1 SGHTA, CDR2 FQGTGA. J was trimmed by 8 bases and V by 0 bases; bases with no gene match: 10. This CDR3 has 17 amino acids. CDR3 coding DNA: TGTGCCAGCAGCTTAACAGGAGCGGGAGGGCCATGGGATGAGCAGTTCTTC. Amino acid sequence: CASSLTGAGGPWDEQFF. The variable domain in full, completed from reference TRBV7-3 and TRBJ2-1, reads GAGVSQTPSNKVTEKGKYVELRCDPISGHTALYWYRQSLGQGPEFLIYFQGTGAADDSGLPNDRFFAVRPEGSVSTLKIQRTERGDSAVYLCASSLTGAGGPWDEQFFGPGTRLTVL.

This chain joins TRBV18 and TRBJ1-2; no firm D call. CDR3 length: 15 amino acids. The V end lost 2 bases, the J end lost 2 bases, and 12 bases lay between the germline ends. Looked up from germline, CDR1 is KGHSH and CDR2 is LQKENI. The CDR3 protein is CASSPTPGTNYGYTF. The CDR3 nucleotides are TGTGCCAGCTCACCAACTCCGGGAACCAACTATGGCTACACCTTC.

The rearrangement uses TRBV29-1 and TRBJ1-2; 7 positions agree with TRBD1. Unmatched junction bases numbered 11, after V lost 7 bases and J lost 3 bases. Germline V gene lookup returns CDR1 SQVTM and CDR2 ANQGSEA. This CDR3 spans 14 amino acids. DNA for the CDR3: TGCAGCGCACGATCGCCGGGACAGTACTATGGCTACACCTTC. Its protein is CSARSPGQYYGYTF.

The chain couples TRBV2 to TRBJ1-1; weak D call: TRBD1 (6 bases). The ends were cut back, 4 bases at V and 2 bases at J, with 11 bases in the middle. CDR3 length equals 14 residues. Germline V CDR1 and CDR2: SNHLY, FYNNEI. CDR3 sequence reads: CASSVWTANTEAFF. The CDR3 DNA is TGTGCCAGCAGTGTTTGGACAGCCAACACTGAAGCTTTCTTT.

The rearrangement joins TRBV13 to TRBJ1-2; 7 bases match TRBD1. J was trimmed by 7 bases and V by 1 base; bases with no gene match: 6. This CDR3 spans 14 amino acids. The germline V gene encodes CDR1 PRHDT and CDR2 FYEKMQ (reference sequence). CDR3 bases: TGTGCCAGCAGCTTAGCGCAGGGGGTAGGTGGCTACACCTTC. This translates into CASSLAQGVGGYTF. Filled out from reference TRBV13 and TRBJ1-2, the complete variable domain reads AAGVIQSPRHLIKEKRETATLKCYPIPRHDTVYWYQQGPGQDPQFLISFYEKMQSDKGSIPDRFSAQQFSDYHSELNMSSLELGDSALYFCASSLAQGVGGYTFGSGTRLTVV.

This rearrangement joins TRBV27 to TRBJ1-2; tentatively, D is TRBD1 (6 bases). Trimming removed 5 bases at V and 2 bases at J, with 9 bases between. The germline V gene has CDR1 MNHEY and CDR2 SMNVEV (reference sequence). The CDR3 is 13 amino acids. The CDR3 protein is CASSGQTNYGYTF. The CDR3 nucleotides read TGTGCCAGCAGTGGACAGACAAACTATGGCTACACCTTC.

For the CDR3, the DNA is TGTGCCATCAGTGATAGCGGGACAAGCACAGATACGCAGTATTTT. This gives the protein CAISDSGTSTDTQYF. This chain links TRBV10-3 with TRBJ2-3, with 8 bases aligning to TRBD2. Germline CDR1 and CDR2: ENHRY and SYGVKD. The V segment lost 3 bases and the J segment 0 bases; nucleotides outside the gene matches: 2. The length of the CDR3 is 15 residues.

The table lists this clone with a few counts. The V call is TRBV5-1, the J call TRBJ2-3, with D perhaps TRBD2 (5 bases). V was cut by 0 bases and J by 1 base, with 12 bases left in between. CDR1 SGHRS and CDR2 YFSETQ come from the germline V gene. The CDR3 spans 16 residues. Here the CDR3 DNA reads TGCGCCAGCAGCTTGGGGCTAGCCCAGGGCACAGATACGCAGTATTTT. It specifies CASSLGLAQGTDTQYF.

The chain couples TRBV7-9 to TRBJ1-1, with D possibly matching TRBD1 (5 bases). V was clipped by 10 bases and J by 1 base, with 10 bases between them. Germline-derived CDR1 and CDR2 are SEHNR and FQNEAQ (reference sequence). The CDR3 extends over 12 amino acids. The CDR3 region is CATGHANTEAFF. CDR3 DNA sequence: TGTGCCACTGGACACGCGAACACTGAAGCTTTCTTT.